This entry lists 32 T cell receptor beta chains sequenced from one sample in a study of blood T cell repertoires in COVID-19. Sequenced by immunoSEQ multiplex PCR; TCRdb stores in-frame clones only, minus some. The data show about 120,000 clones, 80% to 90% seen once. Source material: peripheral blood. The receptors were sampled from a human donor in a cohort sampled during active COVID-19.

The V call is TRBV5-8, the J call TRBJ2-3, with 7 bases fitting TRBD1. Trimming took 6 bases from V and 2 from J; bases not matched to a gene: 9. The CDR3 has 15 residues. Per germline, CDR1 SGHTS and CDR2 YDEGEE. DNA for the CDR3: TGTGCCAGCATCCCCAACAGGGGATACACAGATACGCAGTATTTT. It translates to CASIPNRGYTDTQYF.

This sequence joins TRBV11-2 and TRBJ2-7; TRBD2 matches 14 bases. The CDR3 is made up of 18 amino acids. Germline loops: CDR1 SGHAT, CDR2 FQNNGV. The V segment lost 5 bases and the J segment 0 bases; nucleotides outside the gene matches: 9. CDR3 residues: CASSLRTSGGPSSYEQYF. CDR3 in DNA: TGTGCCAGCAGCCTAAGGACTAGCGGGGGGCCCAGCTCCTACGAGCAGTACTTC. Full variable domain (missing parts from reference TRBV11-2 and TRBJ2-7): EAGVAQSPRYKIIEKRQSVAFWCNPISGHATLYWYQQILGQGPKLLIQFQNNGVVDDSQLPKDRFSAERLKGVDSTLKIQPAKLEDSAVYLCASSLRTSGGPSSYEQYFGPGTRLTVT.

The V gene is TRBV2, the J gene TRBJ2-2; 10 nucleotides align to TRBD2. Per the germline V gene, CDR1 is SNHLY and CDR2 is FYNNEI. V shed 7 bases, J shed 4 bases, and the junction held 9 bases outside the gene matches. The CDR3 length is 16 residues. The CDR3 region is CASTRQSGGVTGELFF. CDR3 nucleotide sequence: TGTGCCAGCACCCGGCAGAGCGGGGGGGTCACCGGGGAGCTGTTTTTT.

The chain carries TRBV2 and TRBJ1-4; D perhaps matches TRBD1 (6 bases). V lost 2 bases to trimming and J lost 0 bases, with 13 bases between them. The CDR3 consists of 17 residues. Germline V CDR1 and CDR2: SNHLY, FYNNEI. The CDR3 sequence is CASSESSGAATNEKLFF. The CDR3 DNA sequence: TGTGCCAGCAGTGAATCCTCAGGGGCCGCAACTAATGAAAAACTGTTTTTT.

The chain employs TRBV7-6 and TRBJ2-7, with a possible D match to TRBD2 (6 bases). The CDR3 covers 14 residues. Trimming cost V 2 bases and J 2 bases, with 10 bases left between them. Germline V gene sequence: CDR1 SGHVS, CDR2 FNYEAQ. CDR3 protein: CASSLLAGPYEQYF. In nucleotides, the CDR3 is TGTGCCAGCAGCTTACTCGCGGGACCCTACGAGCAGTACTTC.

The rearrangement joins TRBV12-3 or TRBV12-4 to TRBJ1-5, with D maybe TRBD1 (6 bases). The CDR3 covers 12 residues. The V gene lost 7 bases and the J gene lost 2 bases, with 6 bases spanning the gap. CDR3 residues: CASKGGNQPQHF. In DNA, the CDR3 is TGTGCCAGCAAGGGGGGCAATCAGCCCCAGCATTTT.

The chain combines TRBV4-3 with TRBJ2-3, with 11 positions matching TRBD2. The CDR3 consists of 15 residues. V shed 1 base, J shed 10 bases, and the junction held 7 bases outside the gene matches. Germline assignment: CDR1 LGHNA and CDR2 YSLEER. The DNA of the CDR3 is TGCGCCAGCAGCCAAGGATTAGCGGGGGGGGTTGCGCAGTATTTT. It codes for CASSQGLAGGVAQYF.

Only a few counts were recorded for this clone. The V gene is TRBV29-1, the J gene TRBJ1-1, with D possibly being TRBD1 (6 bases). CDR3 length: 12 amino acids. V lost 2 bases and J lost 7, with 11 bases in between. Germline V lookup: CDR1 SQVTM, CDR2 ANQGSEA. CDR3 region: CSVESWTDEAFF. The CDR3 bases are TGCAGCGTTGAATCGTGGACAGATGAAGCTTTCTTT.

The V and J genes are TRBV3-1 (or the pseudogene TRBV3-2) and TRBJ2-7, with TRBD2 identical over 11 bases. The CDR3 is made up of 15 amino acids. V lost 4 bases, J lost 3 bases, and 5 bases stayed unmatched. Germline V gives CDR1 LGHDT, CDR2 YNNKEL (reference sequence). The DNA for the CDR3 is TGTGCCAGCAGCCCACGGACTAGCGGGCGCTACGAGCAGTACTTC. Its protein product is CASSPRTSGRYEQYF.

The chain uses TRBV6-5 and TRBJ1-3; weak D call: TRBD1 (6 bases). This CDR3 contains 12 residues. Trimming pared 6 bases from V and 8 bases from J, leaving 11 bases between. Germline V gene data show CDR1 as MNHEY and CDR2 as SVGAGI. CDR3 loop: CASRQQGHTIYF. The DNA of the CDR3 is TGTGCCAGCAGGCAACAGGGCCACACCATATATTTT.

The J gene is TRBJ1-6, the V gene TRBV6-5; weak D call: TRBD1 (5 bases). CDR3 length equals 13 residues. Trimming left V 10 bases short and J 10 bases short, with 17 bases between. Germline assignment: CDR1 MNHEY and CDR2 SVGAGI. The CDR3 sequence: CATQSREGSPLHF. The CDR3 DNA reads TGTGCCACCCAATCCAGGGAAGGATCACCCCTCCACTTT.

V usage is TRBV19 and J usage is TRBJ1-3, with 12 bases fitting TRBD1. V was clipped by 6 bases and J by 4 bases; unmatched bases: 4. The CDR3 totals 15 residues. Germline values: CDR1 LNHDA, CDR2 SQIVND (reference sequence). The CDR3 loop reads CASRGTGGAGNTIYF. CDR3 in DNA: TGTGCCAGTAGGGGGACAGGGGGCGCCGGAAACACCATATATTTT.

For the CDR3, the DNA is TGCGCCAGCAGCTTGGCCGATGGCATTAACCGACTCCGAATGAACACTGAAGCTTTCTTT. Its protein is CASSLADGINRLRMNTEAFF. The gene calls are TRBV5-1 and TRBJ1-1, with unresolved D. This CDR3 has 20 amino acids. V lost 0 bases to trimming and J lost 0 bases, with 24 bases between them. CDR1 is SGHRS, CDR2 YFSETQ, per germline. The complete variable domain, with remaining parts taken from reference TRBV5-1 and TRBJ1-1, reads KAGVTQTPRYLIKTRGQQVTLSCSPISGHRSVSWYQQTPGQGLQFLFEYFSETQRNKGNFPGRFSGRQFSNSRSEMNVSTLELGDSALYLCASSLADGINRLRMNTEAFFGQGTRLTVV.

In this sample, this clone turned up once. CDR3 bases: TGTGCCAGTAGTATCGCCCCAGGGGGGAACACTGAAGCTTTCTTT. It yields the protein CASSIAPGGNTEAFF. J is TRBJ1-1 and V is TRBV19, with 7 nucleotides matching TRBD1. Germline loops: CDR1 LNHDA, CDR2 SQIVND (reference sequence). V was pared by 3 bases and J by 1 base, with 5 bases of the junction left unmatched. CDR3 length: 15 amino acids.

J is TRBJ2-3 and V is TRBV9, with a weak D call TRBD1 (5 bases). CDR3 size: 14 residues. V lost 4 bases and J lost 5, with 14 bases in between. Germline loops: CDR1 SGDLS, CDR2 YYNGEE. The CDR3 region has the DNA TGTGCCAGCAGCTTTACCTACAGGCAAGATACGCAGTATTTT. The encoded protein is CASSFTYRQDTQYF.

V and J are TRBV19 and TRBJ1-1; D is possibly TRBD1 (5 bases). The V end was cut by 5 bases, the J end by 5 bases, with 15 bases between. The CDR3 spans 14 residues. The germline CDR1 and CDR2 sequences are LNHDA and SQIVND (reference sequence). CDR3 protein: CASSGGREVTEAFF. The CDR3 nucleotides are TGTGCCAGTAGTGGCGGCAGGGAGGTGACTGAAGCTTTCTTT.

The chain recombines TRBV2 with TRBJ1-5; D is undetermined. The germline V gene encodes CDR1 SNHLY and CDR2 FYNNEI. Trimming stripped 3 bases from V and 3 bases from J, with 9 bases between. The CDR3 totals 14 residues. In nucleotides, the CDR3 is TGTGCCAGCAGTGAGTTGAGTACCAATCAGCCCCAGCATTTT. Its protein product is CASSELSTNQPQHF. The full variable domain, completed using reference TRBV2 and TRBJ1-5, is EPEVTQTPSHQVTQMGQEVILRCVPISNHLYFYWYRQILGQKVEFLVSFYNNEISEKSEIFDDQFSVERPDGSNFTLKIRSTKLEDSAMYFCASSELSTNQPQHFGDGTRLSIL.

The rearrangement uses TRBV6-6 and TRBJ1-1; D remains ambiguous. Germline V lookup: CDR1 MNHNY, CDR2 SVGAGI (reference sequence). The ends were cut back, 0 bases at V and 0 bases at J, with 8 bases in the middle. The CDR3 contains 15 residues. CDR3: CASSYSPRLNTEAFF. As DNA, the CDR3 is TGTGCCAGCAGTTACTCTCCCAGGTTGAACACTGAAGCTTTCTTT.

The chain has TRBV6-5 and TRBJ1-4; D is possibly TRBD1 (5 bases). The CDR3 runs to 15 residues. Germline V gene data show CDR1 as MNHEY and CDR2 as SVGAGI. Trimming left V 5 bases short and J 0 bases short, with 10 bases between. CDR3 sequence (DNA): TGTGCCAGCAGTCCGACAGCCTCAACTAATGAAAAACTGTTTTTT. This codes for CASSPTASTNEKLFF.

V usage is TRBV9 and J usage is TRBJ2-3; 13 positions match TRBD2. Germline trimming cut 3 bases from V and 3 bases from J; bases unmatched to any gene: 7. The CDR3 sequence is 17 residues long. Germline CDR1 reads SGDLS; CDR2 reads YYNGEE. The CDR3 DNA reads TGTGCCAGCAGCGCAGGATGGACTAGCGGGGGTACAGATACGCAGTATTTT. Its protein is CASSAGWTSGGTDTQYF.

The chain recombines TRBV19 with TRBJ2-1, with 10 bases lining up with TRBD2. This CDR3 spans 18 amino acids. The germline CDR1 and CDR2 sequences are LNHDA and SQIVND (reference sequence). The V gene end was trimmed by 3 bases and the J gene end by 0 bases; junction bases not matched to a gene: 8. In DNA, the CDR3 is TGTGCCAGTAGTATCGTAGCGGGGGGTATAAGCTCCTACAATGAGCAGTTCTTC. Its translation: CASSIVAGGISSYNEQFF. The full variable domain, in which reference TRBV19 and TRBJ2-1 provide the parts outside the CDR3, is DGGITQSPKYLFRKEGQNVTLSCEQNLNHDAMYWYRQDPGQGLRLIYYSQIVNDFQKGDIAEGYSVSREKKESFPLTVTSAQKNPTAFYLCASSIVAGGISSYNEQFFGPGTRLTVL.

The DNA of the CDR3 is TGTGCTGTACAGGGGCCGACCTACGAGCAGTACTTC. It is translated as CAVQGPTYEQYF. This chain links TRBV12-5 with TRBJ2-7; TRBD1 aligns across 7 bases. The CDR3 spans 12 residues. J was trimmed by 2 bases and V by 11 bases; bases with no gene match: 6. In germline, CDR1 is LGHNT, CDR2 FRNRAP. Combining the CDR3 with reference TRBV12-5 and TRBJ2-7 gives the whole variable domain DARVTQTPRHKVTEMGQEVTMRCQPILGHNTVFWYRQTMMQGLELLAYFRNRAPLDDSGMPKDRFSAEMPDATLATLKIQPSEPRDSAVYFCAVQGPTYEQYFGPGTRLTVT.

This sequence joins TRBV2 and TRBJ1-3; D may be TRBD1 (6 bases). The CDR3 has 15 residues. Germline CDR1 SNHLY, CDR2 FYNNEI. V lost 8 bases and J 0 bases, leaving 14 bases between the germline ends. The CDR3 region is CASGLRTASGNTIYF. The DNA of the CDR3 is TGTGCCAGCGGTCTGCGGACAGCCTCTGGAAACACCATATATTTT.

This chain uses TRBV3-1 (or the pseudogene TRBV3-2) with TRBJ2-1; D perhaps matches TRBD1 (6 bases). Germline V lookup: CDR1 LGHDT, CDR2 YNNKEL (reference sequence). This CDR3 has 12 amino acids. Trimming cost V 1 base and J 15 bases, with 13 bases left between them. CDR3 nucleotides: TGTGCCAGCAGCCAAGGGTATGCAGGGGCGTTCTTC. Translating gives CASSQGYAGAFF.

This clone has just a few counts. This sequence joins TRBV5-4 and TRBJ2-1, with D possibly TRBD2 on 7 matching bases. The CDR3 length is 14 residues. Germline CDR1 and CDR2: SGHNT and YYREEE (reference sequence). V was pared by 4 bases and J by 8 bases, with 16 bases between. CDR3 nucleotide sequence: TGTGCCAGCAGCCCGAGGGGGGGGCGGGATGAGCAGTTCTTC. Encoded protein: CASSPRGGRDEQFF.

This clone was seen more than once but under ten times. The chain joins TRBV5-1 to TRBJ1-1; 7 bases align to TRBD1. In germline, CDR1 is SGHRS, CDR2 YFSETQ. Trimming removed 0 bases from V and 5 bases from J; junction bases left unmatched: 4. The CDR3 has 14 residues. The chain's CDR3 is CASSLGPGGTEAFF. The CDR3 DNA reads TGCGCCAGCAGCTTGGGTCCAGGGGGAACTGAAGCTTTCTTT.

The CDR3 here is CASSVGTAQETQYF. CDR3 in DNA: TGTGCCAGCAGCGTCGGGACAGCCCAAGAGACCCAGTACTTC. V and J are TRBV5-5 and TRBJ2-5, with 7 bases aligning to TRBD1. V was pared by 4 bases and J by 1 base, with 4 bases of the junction left unmatched. The CDR3 runs to 14 residues. Germline lookup yields CDR1 SGHKS and CDR2 YYEKEE (reference sequence).

The rearrangement uses TRBV19 and TRBJ1-6, with TRBD1 as a possible D gene (6 bases). The CDR3 is 15 residues long. V lost 6 bases and J lost 8, with 17 bases in between. CDR1 is LNHDA and CDR2 is SQIVND in the germline V gene (reference sequence). The CDR3 DNA is TGTGCCAGTAGAAAGGGACAAGATAATTATTCACCCCTCCACTTT. It translates to CASRKGQDNYSPLHF.

This clone appeared a few times. V and J are TRBV5-5 and TRBJ1-5; 11 bases line up with TRBD1. V gave up 4 bases and J gave up 5 bases; unmatched junction bases: 8. CDR3 length: 16 amino acids. The V gene's germline CDR1 is SGHKS and CDR2 YYEKEE (reference sequence). The DNA of the CDR3 is TGTGCCAGCAGCGACCTGGACAGGGGGCAACATCAGCCCCAGCATTTT. Its translation is CASSDLDRGQHQPQHF.

V usage is TRBV7-9 and J usage is TRBJ1-1; 8 positions match TRBD1. The germline V gene has CDR1 SEHNR and CDR2 FQNEAQ (reference sequence). This CDR3 is built from 15 residues. J gave up 1 base and V 6 bases, and 7 bases lay outside the gene matches. The CDR3 here is CASSFSTGANTEAFF. In nucleotides, the CDR3 is TGTGCCAGCAGTTTTTCGACAGGGGCGAACACTGAAGCTTTCTTT.

The rearrangement uses TRBV5-6 and TRBJ1-1; possibly TRBD1 for D (6 bases). CDR1 and CDR2 from the germline V gene are SGHDT and YYEEEE. Trimming took 4 bases from V and 2 from J, leaving 21 bases between them. The CDR3 runs to 17 residues. DNA for the CDR3: TGTGCCAGCAGCGGCTGGAGCTACAGGGAGGGTAACACTGAAGCTTTCTTT. The encoded protein is CASSGWSYREGNTEAFF.

The chain employs TRBV27 and TRBJ2-7, with a tentative D call TRBD1 (5 bases). V lost 2 bases, J lost 2 bases, and 13 bases lay in between. CDR1 and CDR2 from the germline V gene are MNHEY and SMNVEV (reference sequence). The CDR3 sequence is 15 residues long. CDR3 in amino acids: CASSLLLGVAYEQYF. DNA for the CDR3: TGTGCCAGCAGTTTACTCTTAGGGGTGGCCTACGAGCAGTACTTC.